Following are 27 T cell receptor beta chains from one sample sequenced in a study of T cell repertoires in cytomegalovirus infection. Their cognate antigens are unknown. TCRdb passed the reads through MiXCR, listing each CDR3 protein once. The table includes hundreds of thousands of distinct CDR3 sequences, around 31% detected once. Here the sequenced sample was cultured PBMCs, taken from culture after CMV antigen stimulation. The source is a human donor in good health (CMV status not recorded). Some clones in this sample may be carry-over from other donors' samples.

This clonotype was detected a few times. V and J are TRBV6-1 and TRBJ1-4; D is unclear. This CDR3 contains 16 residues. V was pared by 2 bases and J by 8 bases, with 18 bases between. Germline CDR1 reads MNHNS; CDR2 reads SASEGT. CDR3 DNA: TGTGCCAGCAGTGAAAAAGGAAGCCCCGTCAGGGAAAAACTGTTTTTT. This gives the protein CASSEKGSPVREKLFF.

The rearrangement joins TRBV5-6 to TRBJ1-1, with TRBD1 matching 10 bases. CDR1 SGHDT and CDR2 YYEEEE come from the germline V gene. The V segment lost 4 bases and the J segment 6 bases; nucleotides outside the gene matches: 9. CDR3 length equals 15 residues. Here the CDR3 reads CASSAVTGGESEAFF. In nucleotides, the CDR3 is TGTGCCAGCAGCGCCGTGACAGGGGGCGAGTCTGAAGCTTTCTTT.

The CDR3: CASSLFRGDSNEQFF. The CDR3 region has the DNA TGTGCCAGCAGCTTGTTTAGGGGCGATTCCAATGAGCAGTTCTTC. The chain carries TRBV5-4 and TRBJ2-1, with a weak D call TRBD1 (5 bases). CDR1 is SGHNT and CDR2 is YYREEE in the germline V gene (reference sequence). Deletions cut 1 base from V and 6 bases from J, with 14 bases between. The CDR3 extends over 15 amino acids. The complete variable domain, with remaining parts taken from reference TRBV5-4 and TRBJ2-1, reads ETGVTQSPTHLIKTRGQQVTLRCSSQSGHNTVSWYQQALGQGPQFIFQYYREEENGRGNFPPRFSGLQFPNYSSELNVNALELDDSALYLCASSLFRGDSNEQFFGPGTRLTVL.

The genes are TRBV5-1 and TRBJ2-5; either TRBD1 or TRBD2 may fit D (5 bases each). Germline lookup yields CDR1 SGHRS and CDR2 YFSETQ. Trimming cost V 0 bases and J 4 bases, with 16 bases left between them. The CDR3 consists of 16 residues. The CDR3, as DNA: TGCGCCAGCAGCTTGGGGGGGAACAGAGCAGGAGAGACCCAGTACTTC. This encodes CASSLGGNRAGETQYF.

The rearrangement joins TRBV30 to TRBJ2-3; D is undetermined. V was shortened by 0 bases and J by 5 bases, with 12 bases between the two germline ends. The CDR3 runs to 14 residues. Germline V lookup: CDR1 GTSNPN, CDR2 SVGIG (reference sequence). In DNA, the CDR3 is TGTGCCTGGAGTGTCCTAGGCGTTGGAGATACGCAGTATTTT. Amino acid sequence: CAWSVLGVGDTQYF.

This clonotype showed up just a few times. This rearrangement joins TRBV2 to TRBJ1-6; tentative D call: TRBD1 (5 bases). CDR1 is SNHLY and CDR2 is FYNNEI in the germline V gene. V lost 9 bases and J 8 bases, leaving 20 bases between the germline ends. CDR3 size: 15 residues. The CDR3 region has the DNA TGTGCCAGAACCCGGGGTACGGGACGAGATTCACCCCTCCACTTT. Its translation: CARTRGTGRDSPLHF.

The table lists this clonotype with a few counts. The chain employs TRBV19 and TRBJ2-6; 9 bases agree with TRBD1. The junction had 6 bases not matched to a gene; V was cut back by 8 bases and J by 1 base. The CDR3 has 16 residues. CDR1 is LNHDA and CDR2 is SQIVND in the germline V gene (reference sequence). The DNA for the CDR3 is TGTGCCAGTCGCAGACAGGGGGGTTCTGGGGCCAACGTCCTGACTTTC. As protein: CASRRQGGSGANVLTF. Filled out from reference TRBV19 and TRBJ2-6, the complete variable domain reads DGGITQSPKYLFRKEGQNVTLSCEQNLNHDAMYWYRQDPGQGLRLIYYSQIVNDFQKGDIAEGYSVSREKKESFPLTVTSAQKNPTAFYLCASRRQGGSGANVLTFGAGSRLTVL.

The CDR3 loop is CSVEHLAGKTQYF. The CDR3 DNA reads TGCAGCGTTGAACACCTAGCGGGAAAGACCCAGTACTTC. The chain couples TRBV29-1 to TRBJ2-5, with TRBD2 matching 9 bases. The CDR3 has 13 residues. J gave up 6 bases and V 2 bases, and 4 bases lay outside the gene matches. Germline-derived CDR1 and CDR2 are SQVTM and ANQGSEA.

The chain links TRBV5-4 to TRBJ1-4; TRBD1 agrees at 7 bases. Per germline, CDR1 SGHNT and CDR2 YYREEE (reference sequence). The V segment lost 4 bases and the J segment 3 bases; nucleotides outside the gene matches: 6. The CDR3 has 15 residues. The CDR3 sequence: CASSNRQGPNEKLFF. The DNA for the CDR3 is TGTGCCAGCAGCAACCGACAGGGTCCTAATGAAAAACTGTTTTTT.

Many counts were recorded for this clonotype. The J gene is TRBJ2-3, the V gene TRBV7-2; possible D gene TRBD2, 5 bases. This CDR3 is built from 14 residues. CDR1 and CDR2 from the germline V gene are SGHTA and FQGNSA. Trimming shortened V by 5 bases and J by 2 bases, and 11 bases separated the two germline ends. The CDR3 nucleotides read TGTGCCAGCAGCCCGAGGGTGAACACAGATACGCAGTATTTT. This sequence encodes CASSPRVNTDTQYF.

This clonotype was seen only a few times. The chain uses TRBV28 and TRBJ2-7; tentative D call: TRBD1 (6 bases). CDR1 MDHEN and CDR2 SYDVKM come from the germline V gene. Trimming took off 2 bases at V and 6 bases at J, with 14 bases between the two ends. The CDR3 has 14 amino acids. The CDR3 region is CASSLGAGVSEQYF. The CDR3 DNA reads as TGTGCCAGCAGTTTAGGGGCAGGGGTCTCCGAGCAGTACTTC.

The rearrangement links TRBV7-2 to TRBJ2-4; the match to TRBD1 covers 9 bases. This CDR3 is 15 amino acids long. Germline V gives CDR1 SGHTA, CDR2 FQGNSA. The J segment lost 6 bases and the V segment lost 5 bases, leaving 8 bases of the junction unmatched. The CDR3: CASSPRTGVGNIQYF. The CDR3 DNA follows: TGTGCCAGCAGCCCCAGGACAGGGGTAGGAAACATTCAGTACTTC.

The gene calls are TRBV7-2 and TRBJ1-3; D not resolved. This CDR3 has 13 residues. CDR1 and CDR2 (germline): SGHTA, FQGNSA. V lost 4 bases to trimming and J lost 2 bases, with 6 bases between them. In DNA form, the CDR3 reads TGTGCCAGCAGCTACAGAGCTGGAAACACCATATATTTT. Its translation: CASSYRAGNTIYF.

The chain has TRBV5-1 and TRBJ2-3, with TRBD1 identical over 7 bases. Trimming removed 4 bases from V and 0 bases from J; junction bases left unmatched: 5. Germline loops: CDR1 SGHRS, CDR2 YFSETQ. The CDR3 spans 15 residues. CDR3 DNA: TGCGCCAGCAGCGCGACAGGGTCTAGCACAGATACGCAGTATTTT. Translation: CASSATGSSTDTQYF.

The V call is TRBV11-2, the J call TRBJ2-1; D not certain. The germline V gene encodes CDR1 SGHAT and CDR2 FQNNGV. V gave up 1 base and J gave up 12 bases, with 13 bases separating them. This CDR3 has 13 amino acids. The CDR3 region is CASSLVVGLGQFF. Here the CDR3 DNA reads TGTGCCAGCAGCTTAGTGGTTGGATTAGGGCAGTTCTTC.

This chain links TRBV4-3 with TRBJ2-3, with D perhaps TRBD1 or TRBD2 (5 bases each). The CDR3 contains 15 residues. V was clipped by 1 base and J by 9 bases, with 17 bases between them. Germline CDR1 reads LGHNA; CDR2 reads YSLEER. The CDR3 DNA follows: TGCGCCAGCAGCCAAGTGACTATGGCCAGGGCAACGCAGTATTTT. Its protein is CASSQVTMARATQYF.

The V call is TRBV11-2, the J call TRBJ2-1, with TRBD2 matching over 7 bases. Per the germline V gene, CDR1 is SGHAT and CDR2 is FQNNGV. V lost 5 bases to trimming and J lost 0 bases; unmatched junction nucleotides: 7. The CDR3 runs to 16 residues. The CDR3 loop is CASSPARGSSYNEQFF. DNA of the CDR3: TGTGCCAGCAGCCCCGCGCGGGGGAGCTCCTACAATGAGCAGTTCTTC.

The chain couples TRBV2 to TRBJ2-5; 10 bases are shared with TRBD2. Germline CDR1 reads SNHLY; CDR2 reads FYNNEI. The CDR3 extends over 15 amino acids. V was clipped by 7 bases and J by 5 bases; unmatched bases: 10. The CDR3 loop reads CASKMLAGGRETQYF. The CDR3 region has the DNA TGTGCCAGCAAGATGTTAGCGGGAGGCCGGGAGACCCAGTACTTC.

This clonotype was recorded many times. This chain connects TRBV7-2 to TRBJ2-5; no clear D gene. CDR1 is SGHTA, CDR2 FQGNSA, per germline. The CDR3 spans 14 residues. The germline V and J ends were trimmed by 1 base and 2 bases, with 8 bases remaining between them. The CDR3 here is CASSLVGIQETQYF. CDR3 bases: TGTGCCAGCAGCTTAGTGGGGATTCAAGAGACCCAGTACTTC.

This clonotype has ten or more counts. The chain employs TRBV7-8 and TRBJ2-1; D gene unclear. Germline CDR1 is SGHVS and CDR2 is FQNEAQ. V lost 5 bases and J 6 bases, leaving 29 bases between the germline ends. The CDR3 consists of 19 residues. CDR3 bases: TGTGCCAGCAGCCCCCGGTCGGTTTCCCGGGCCGGATCCGGCAATGAGCAGTTCTTC. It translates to CASSPRSVSRAGSGNEQFF.

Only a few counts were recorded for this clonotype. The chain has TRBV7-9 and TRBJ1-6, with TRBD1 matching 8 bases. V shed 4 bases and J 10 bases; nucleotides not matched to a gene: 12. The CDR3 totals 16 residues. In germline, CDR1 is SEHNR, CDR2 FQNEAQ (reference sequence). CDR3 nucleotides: TGTGCCAGCAGCTCCGGAGAGACAGGGGTCGGGTCACCCCTCCACTTT. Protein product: CASSSGETGVGSPLHF.

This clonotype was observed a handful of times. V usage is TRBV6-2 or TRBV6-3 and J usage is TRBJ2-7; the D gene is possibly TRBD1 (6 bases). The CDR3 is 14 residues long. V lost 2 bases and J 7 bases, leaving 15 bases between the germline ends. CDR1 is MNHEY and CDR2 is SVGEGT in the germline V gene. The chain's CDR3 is CASSYGTGSGEQYF. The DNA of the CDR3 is TGTGCCAGCAGTTACGGAACAGGGAGTGGGGAGCAGTACTTC.

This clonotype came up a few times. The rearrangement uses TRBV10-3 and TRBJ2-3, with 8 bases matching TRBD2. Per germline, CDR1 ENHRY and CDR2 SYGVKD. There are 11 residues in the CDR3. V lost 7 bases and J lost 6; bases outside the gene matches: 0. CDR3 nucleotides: TGTGCCATCACGGGAGGGGATACGCAGTATTTT. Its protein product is CAITGGDTQYF.

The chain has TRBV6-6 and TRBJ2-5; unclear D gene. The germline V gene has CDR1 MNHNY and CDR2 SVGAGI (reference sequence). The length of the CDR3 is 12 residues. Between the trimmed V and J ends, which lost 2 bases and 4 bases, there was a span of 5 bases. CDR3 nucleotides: TGTGCCAGCAGTTACCAGCGAGAGACCCAGTACTTC. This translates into CASSYQRETQYF.

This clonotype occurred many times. The CDR3 DNA reads as TGTGCCAGCAGCTTAAGGGGGAGGAGGATTGGGGATACGCAGTATTTT. Translating gives CASSLRGRRIGDTQYF. The genes are TRBV7-2 and TRBJ2-3, with D perhaps given as TRBD1 or TRBD2 (6 bases each). The CDR3 length is 16 residues. The ends were cut back, 2 bases at V and 6 bases at J, with 18 bases in the middle. In germline, CDR1 is SGHTA, CDR2 FQGNSA.

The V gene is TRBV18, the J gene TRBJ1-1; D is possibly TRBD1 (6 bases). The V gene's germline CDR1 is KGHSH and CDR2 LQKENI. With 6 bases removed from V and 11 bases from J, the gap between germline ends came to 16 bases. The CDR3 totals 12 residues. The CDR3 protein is CASSLAQGMAFF. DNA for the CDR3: TGTGCCAGCTCGCTGGCTCAGGGGATGGCTTTCTTT.

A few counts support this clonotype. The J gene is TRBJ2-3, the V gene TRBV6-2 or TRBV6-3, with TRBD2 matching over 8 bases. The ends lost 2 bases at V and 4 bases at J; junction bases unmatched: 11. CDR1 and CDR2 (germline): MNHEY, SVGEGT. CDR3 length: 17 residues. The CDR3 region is CASSYPQRAGDSDTQYF. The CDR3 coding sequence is TGTGCCAGCAGTTACCCTCAGAGAGCGGGAGATTCAGATACGCAGTATTTT.